The 18 T cell receptor beta chains presented below share a single source sample, sequenced in a study of cytomegalovirus exposure and HLA in healthy donors. Primers for the PCR totalled 60 Vbeta and 13 Jbeta. Measured with immunoSEQ multiplex PCR; TCRdb has only the in-frame clones, and not every one. This table has more than 100,000 clones, around 78% appearing once. Sequenced material: PBMCs. The source of these receptors is a man in his forties in good health and CMV-seronegative.

This clone has just one count. The V gene is TRBV29-1, the J gene TRBJ2-5; D is undetermined. Germline CDR1 reads SQVTM; CDR2 reads ANQGSEA. The CDR3 consists of 12 residues. Trimming shortened V by 0 bases and J by 3 bases, and 5 bases separated the two germline ends. The CDR3 DNA sequence: TGCAGCGTTGAAGACTCGGAAGAGACCCAGTACTTC. It translates to CSVEDSEETQYF. The full variable domain, in which reference TRBV29-1 and TRBJ2-5 provide the parts outside the CDR3, is SAVISQKPSRDICQRGTSLTIQCQVDSQVTMMFWYRQQPGQSLTLIATANQGSEATYESGFVIDKFPISRPNLTFSTLTVSNMSPEDSSIYLCSVEDSEETQYFGPGTRLLVL.

The genes are TRBV27 and TRBJ2-5, with TRBD2 matching 8 bases. This CDR3 is 17 amino acids long. The V segment lost 5 bases and the J segment 3 bases; nucleotides outside the gene matches: 14. The germline gives CDR1 MNHEY, CDR2 SMNVEV (reference sequence). DNA for the CDR3: TGTGCCAGCAGTCCGGGACTAGGGTCGGTTGGAGAAGAGACCCAGTACTTC. Its translation is CASSPGLGSVGEETQYF.

V is TRBV2 and J is TRBJ2-6, with no clear D. The CDR3 extends over 14 amino acids. CDR1 SNHLY and CDR2 FYNNEI come from the germline V gene. Trimming removed 4 bases from V and 2 bases from J, with 6 bases in between. CDR3 loop: CASSGVPGANVLTF. CDR3 sequence (DNA): TGTGCCAGCAGTGGAGTGCCTGGGGCCAACGTCCTGACTTTC.

CDR3 bases: TGCGCCAGCGGGCAGCGGGAGGGCCACAACGAGCAGTACTTC. Amino acids: CASGQREGHNEQYF. V and J are TRBV5-1 and TRBJ2-7; 10 bases are a match to TRBD2. Germline CDR1 is SGHRS and CDR2 is YFSETQ. This CDR3 spans 14 amino acids. V was pared by 7 bases and J by 5 bases, with 9 bases of the junction left unmatched.

The chain links TRBV7-8 to TRBJ1-3; 8 nucleotides align to TRBD1. CDR1 and CDR2 (germline): SGHVS, FQNEAQ. The V segment lost 5 bases and the J segment 6 bases; nucleotides outside the gene matches: 18. The CDR3 extends over 18 amino acids. For the CDR3, the DNA is TGTGCCAGCAGCCCCCTCATCGGGACAGGAGCAGCTACAAACACCATATATTTT. Its translation: CASSPLIGTGAATNTIYF.

The sample holds a few counts of this clone. The rearrangement links TRBV11-3 to TRBJ2-2; 8 positions match TRBD2. Losses at the gene ends were 3 bases for V and 4 bases for J; bases not matched to a gene: 7. The CDR3 length is 16 residues. Germline V lookup: CDR1 SGHNT, CDR2 YENEEA. The CDR3: CASSFSAGVGTGELFF. Here the CDR3 DNA reads TGTGCCAGCAGCTTTTCAGCGGGAGTCGGCACCGGGGAGCTGTTTTTT.

A word on this clone: The same CDR3 is also encoded by other DNA sequences in this sample. The chain recombines TRBV18 with TRBJ1-1; D is unclear. This CDR3 region has 13 residues. Germline CDR1 KGHSH, CDR2 LQKENI. V was shortened by 2 bases and J by 1 base, with 5 bases between the two germline ends. For the CDR3, the DNA is TGTGCCAGCTCACCAGCAGGGAACACTGAAGCTTTCTTT. This gives the protein CASSPAGNTEAFF.

In this sample, this clone turned up a few times. V usage is TRBV5-5 and J usage is TRBJ1-3; maybe TRBD1 (6 bases). CDR1 SGHKS and CDR2 YYEKEE come from the germline V gene (reference sequence). Trimming took 4 bases from V and 4 from J, leaving 15 bases between them. The CDR3 loop spans 15 amino acids. Written as DNA, the CDR3 is TGTGCCAGCAGCCGGACAGTGGGTTCAGGAAACACCATATATTTT. Translation: CASSRTVGSGNTIYF.

The V gene is TRBV5-4, the J gene TRBJ2-5; 8 positions agree with TRBD2. Germline-derived CDR1 and CDR2 are SGHNT and YYREEE (reference sequence). V shed 4 bases and J 0 bases; nucleotides not matched to a gene: 8. The CDR3 contains 16 residues. CDR3 sequence (DNA): TGTGCCAGCAGCCCGGAGGGCGGGGGGTACCAAGAGACCCAGTACTTC. This codes for CASSPEGGGYQETQYF.

This clone came up a few times. Here the CDR3 DNA reads TGTGCCAGTAGTGGGCTTATGAACACTGAAGCTTTCTTT. It specifies CASSGLMNTEAFF. The chain is built from TRBV19 and TRBJ1-1; D unclear. V was clipped by 5 bases and J by 0 bases, with 7 bases between them. Looked up from germline, CDR1 is LNHDA and CDR2 is SQIVND (reference sequence). CDR3 length: 13 amino acids.

This rearrangement joins TRBV7-3 to TRBJ1-1; maybe TRBD1 (6 bases). In germline, CDR1 is SGHTA, CDR2 FQGTGA. V lost 2 bases, J lost 2 bases, and 9 bases lay in between. This CDR3 comprises 14 residues. The chain's CDR3 is CASSLGGGNTEAFF. In nucleotides, the CDR3 is TGTGCCAGCAGCTTAGGGGGCGGTAACACTGAAGCTTTCTTT.

V is TRBV21-1 and J is TRBJ2-7; TRBD2 was called by the table and not checked on the DNA. TRBV21-1 is a pseudogene segment. CDR3 size: 18 residues. DNA of the CDR3: TGTGCCAGCAGCCCCCCGGGACTAGCGGGGGGCTGTGTTTACGAGCAGTACTTC. It translates to CASSPPGLAGGCVYEQYF.

V and J are TRBV27 and TRBJ1-1; D is ambiguous. CDR1 MNHEY and CDR2 SMNVEV come from the germline V gene (reference sequence). The CDR3 is 13 residues long. V gave up 2 bases and J gave up 1 base, with 5 bases separating them. CDR3 sequence (DNA): TGTGCCAGCAGTTTAGGCCCGAACACTGAAGCTTTCTTT. This codes for CASSLGPNTEAFF.

The V and J genes are TRBV10-3 and TRBJ1-4, with D perhaps TRBD1 (5 bases). The CDR3 extends over 14 amino acids. Between the trimmed V and J ends, which lost 2 bases and 6 bases, there was a span of 10 bases. Looked up from germline, CDR1 is ENHRY and CDR2 is SYGVKD. In DNA form, the CDR3 reads TGTGCCATCAGTGAGAAGGGGAGGGATGAAAAACTGTTTTTT. It yields the protein CAISEKGRDEKLFF.

This CDR3 reads CASSVLADYTSYEQYF. CDR3 DNA sequence: TGTGCCAGCAGTGTGCTAGCGGACTACACATCCTACGAGCAGTACTTC. This chain connects TRBV6-1 to TRBJ2-7, with 7 bases fitting TRBD2. The CDR3 totals 16 residues. Germline V gene sequence: CDR1 MNHNS, CDR2 SASEGT. V gave up 4 bases and J gave up 1 base; unmatched junction bases: 10.

The chain employs TRBV6-5 and TRBJ2-7; D may be TRBD1 (6 bases). The germline V gene has CDR1 MNHEY and CDR2 SVGAGI. This CDR3 has 13 amino acids. Trimming cost V 4 bases and J 6 bases, with 13 bases left between them. CDR3 loop: CASSSRGSREQYF. CDR3 bases: TGTGCCAGCAGTTCGAGGGGGTCGCGCGAGCAGTACTTC.

The chain recombines TRBV2 with TRBJ1-2; D remains unclear. Germline V gives CDR1 SNHLY, CDR2 FYNNEI. V lost 3 bases and J lost 7, with 6 bases in between. The CDR3 runs 11 residues. The CDR3 spells CASSERCGYTF. CDR3 sequence (DNA): TGTGCCAGCAGTGAGAGGTGTGGCTACACCTTC.

This clone was seen a few times. The DNA for the CDR3 is TGTGCCAGCAGCACACGGACAGGGATCAACCAAGAGACCCAGTACTTC. Protein: CASSTRTGINQETQYF. The J gene is TRBJ2-5, the V gene TRBV13, with TRBD1 matching 8 bases. CDR3 size: 16 residues. Losses at the gene ends were 5 bases for V and 0 bases for J; bases not matched to a gene: 8. Per the germline V gene, CDR1 is PRHDT and CDR2 is FYEKMQ (reference sequence).